Sequencing of this TCR beta chain was carried out in a study of B cell selection in AIRE deficiency. This table comes from immunoSEQ multiplex PCR, and its TCRdb copy is limited to in-frame clones, with some not included. The sample yields about 18,000 clones, more than 85% seen once. Study results and limitations: Healthy Tconv contained 36.6% of shared healthy Treg sequences; only TCRbeta sequenced. Of 3,000 to 4,000 shared Treg TCRbeta sequences, 31.6% were healthy-donor-only and around 9% patient-only. Shared Treg sequences had shorter CDR3s, biased toward rearrangements with few non-templated insertions.

V shed 1 base and J 4 bases; nucleotides not matched to a gene: 1. The germline V gene encodes CDR1 LGHNA and CDR2 YNFKEQ. This CDR3 is built from 14 residues. Comments on this clone: Antigen unknown.

Regulatory T cells were sorted as CD4+CD25hiCD127low/negative. The J gene is TRBJ2-7, the V gene TRBV4-2, with TRBD1 matching 10 bases. The sequenced sample was CD4+CD25+ Tregs sorted from PBMCs. The sequence derives from a human donor in good health. The CDR3 region has the DNA TGTGCCAGCAGCCAAGGACAGGGGGCTTACGAGCAGTACTTC. Translation: CASSQGQGAYEQYF.